Listed here are 25 T cell receptor beta chains from one sample, sequenced in a study of Ad26.COV2.S vaccination and SARS-CoV-2 variants. Profiling relied on immunoSEQ multiplex PCR, and the TCRdb table lists in-frame clones only, not all of them. The repertoire holds some 390,000 clones, over 75% seen once, with about 2% in the top ten. Treatment: roughly 19 received Ad26.COV2.S at low or high dose, single or two shots; 5 received placebo; per-sample allocation not given. Repertoires come from day 63 after the first vaccine or placebo injection. The source was peripheral blood, collected in a trial of Ad26.COV2.S vaccine versus placebo. These receptors came from a person between 18 and 59 years old who received the Ad26.COV2.S COVID-19 vaccine or a placebo.

The J gene is TRBJ2-3, the V gene TRBV12-3 or TRBV12-4; D is uncertain. Trimming stripped 5 bases from V and 6 bases from J, with 6 bases between. This CDR3 contains 11 residues. The CDR3 region has the DNA TGTGCCAGCAGTGTTTTGGATACGCAGTATTTT. Its protein product is CASSVLDTQYF.

This clone was seen only once. The genes are TRBV7-9 and TRBJ1-1; TRBD1 agrees at 9 bases. The ends lost 5 bases at V and 5 bases at J; junction bases unmatched: 9. Germline V gene lookup returns CDR1 SEHNR and CDR2 FQNEAQ (reference sequence). The CDR3 spans 15 residues. CDR3 sequence (DNA): TGTGCCAGCAGCCTAGGACAGGGGTGGAGGACTGAAGCTTTCTTT. It codes for CASSLGQGWRTEAFF.

V usage is TRBV2 and J usage is TRBJ2-2; TRBD2 matches 10 bases. CDR1 is SNHLY and CDR2 is FYNNEI in the germline V gene. The ends lost 5 bases at V and 4 bases at J; junction bases unmatched: 7. The CDR3 runs 16 residues. The CDR3 DNA reads TGTGCCAGCAGTCCCGGACTAGCGGCCTCCACCGGGGAGCTGTTTTTT. Translation: CASSPGLAASTGELFF.

The chain joins TRBV5-4 to TRBJ2-3; D not certain. Trimming pared 4 bases from V and 6 bases from J, leaving 9 bases between. The germline gives CDR1 SGHNT, CDR2 YYREEE (reference sequence). The CDR3 covers 12 residues. CDR3 sequence (DNA): TGTGCCAGCAGCAGCGATGTGGATACGCAGTATTTT. Protein sequence: CASSSDVDTQYF. Combining the CDR3 with reference TRBV5-4 and TRBJ2-3 gives the whole variable domain ETGVTQSPTHLIKTRGQQVTLRCSSQSGHNTVSWYQQALGQGPQFIFQYYREEENGRGNFPPRFSGLQFPNYSSELNVNALELDDSALYLCASSSDVDTQYFGPGTRLTVL.

This clone has only one observation. The chain employs TRBV6-5 and TRBJ2-1; 8 nucleotides align to TRBD1. Losses at the gene ends were 5 bases for V and 8 bases for J; bases not matched to a gene: 8. The CDR3 runs to 14 residues. Germline CDR1 is MNHEY and CDR2 is SVGAGI. This chain's CDR3 is CASSPGQGPHEQFF. The CDR3 DNA follows: TGTGCCAGCAGTCCCGGACAGGGACCACATGAGCAGTTCTTC.

V and J are TRBV5-4 and TRBJ2-7, with D perhaps TRBD1 or TRBD2 (5 bases each). Germline CDR1 reads SGHNT; CDR2 reads YYREEE (reference sequence). Trimming cost V 4 bases and J 4 bases, with 12 bases left between them. CDR3 length: 13 amino acids. Here the CDR3 DNA reads TGTGCCAGCAGCGGGGGACCGACGTACGAGCAGTACTTC. It yields the protein CASSGGPTYEQYF.

This clone appeared once. V gene TRBV7-3 combines with J gene TRBJ2-3; D gene ambiguous. Deletions cut 4 bases from V and 0 bases from J, with 14 bases between. Germline V CDR1 and CDR2: SGHTA, FQGTGA. The CDR3 spans 16 residues. CDR3 sequence: CASSSTGSSSTDTQYF. For the CDR3, the DNA is TGTGCCAGCAGCTCGACCGGTTCTTCTAGCACAGATACGCAGTATTTT.

The chain joins TRBV9 to TRBJ1-4, with 7 bases fitting TRBD1. CDR1 is SGDLS, CDR2 YYNGEE, per germline. The CDR3 extends over 15 amino acids. J gave up 4 bases and V 0 bases, and 3 bases lay outside the gene matches. The CDR3 is CASSVGGTDNEKLFF. The DNA of the CDR3 is TGTGCCAGCAGCGTAGGGGGGACAGATAATGAAAAACTGTTTTTT. Together with reference TRBV9 and TRBJ1-4, the CDR3 gives the full variable domain: DSGVTQTPKHLITATGQRVTLRCSPRSGDLSVYWYQQSLDQGLQFLIQYYNGEERAKGNILERFSAQQFPDLHSELNLSSLELGDSALYFCASSVGGTDNEKLFFGSGTQLSVL.

This clone was seen a few times. Relative to the germline gene, one junction end is altered; a read error may explain this. This chain links TRBV4-1 with TRBJ1-1; D is unclear. The CDR3 is 14 amino acids. CDR1 and CDR2 (germline): MGHRA, YSYEKL. For the CDR3, the DNA is TGCGCCAGCAGCAAAGACCGGCGGAACACTGAAGCTTTCTTT. Translating gives CASSKDRRNTEAFF.

V is TRBV7-8 and J is TRBJ2-7; possible D gene TRBD1, 5 bases. The germline CDR1 and CDR2 sequences are SGHVS and FQNEAQ. This CDR3 contains 13 residues. Trimming cost V 5 bases and J 0 bases, with 8 bases left between them. The CDR3 is CASSAQVSYEQYF. CDR3 DNA sequence: TGTGCCAGCAGCGCACAGGTCTCCTACGAGCAGTACTTC.

The chain is built from TRBV27 and TRBJ2-3; TRBD2 might be the D (5 bases). This CDR3 is built from 14 residues. Germline loops: CDR1 MNHEY, CDR2 SMNVEV (reference sequence). Trimming removed 5 bases at V and 4 bases at J, with 13 bases between. The CDR3 spells CASSVTFSADTQYF. The CDR3 region has the DNA TGTGCCAGCAGTGTCACCTTTAGCGCAGATACGCAGTATTTT.

J is TRBJ1-4 and V is TRBV5-6; D is perhaps TRBD1 (5 bases). Germline CDR1 SGHDT, CDR2 YYEEEE. The germline V and J ends were trimmed by 4 bases and 8 bases, with 15 bases remaining between them. The CDR3 contains 14 residues. The CDR3 sequence is CASSPGGGNEKLFF. CDR3 DNA sequence: TGTGCCAGCAGCCCTGGGGGGGGAAACGAAAAACTGTTTTTT.

The rearrangement uses TRBV5-1 and TRBJ1-2, with a weak D call TRBD1 (6 bases). The V gene lost 2 bases and the J gene lost 3 bases, with 11 bases spanning the gap. Germline-derived CDR1 and CDR2 are SGHRS and YFSETQ. The CDR3 has 14 residues. In DNA form, the CDR3 reads TGCGCCAGCAGCTTTCAGGGGCGGGACTATGGCTACACCTTC. Amino acid sequence: CASSFQGRDYGYTF.

V gene TRBV7-9 combines with J gene TRBJ1-2, with unresolved D. V dropped 3 bases and J dropped 0 bases, with 5 bases sitting between them. From germline, CDR1 is SEHNR and CDR2 FQNEAQ (reference sequence). The CDR3 contains 13 residues. The DNA for the CDR3 is TGTGCCAGCAGCTTCAGCTCTAACTATGGCTACACCTTC. This gives the protein CASSFSSNYGYTF.

The rearrangement links TRBV2 to TRBJ2-3; 7 nucleotides agree with TRBD1. The V and J ends lost 6 bases and 2 bases, in that order; junction bases with no gene match: 2. Germline V CDR1 and CDR2: SNHLY, FYNNEI. This CDR3 contains 13 residues. The DNA for the CDR3 is TGTGCCAGCAGCGGACAGGCCACAGATACGCAGTATTTT. Translation: CASSGQATDTQYF.

The chain has TRBV13 and TRBJ2-1; 9 bases fit TRBD2. Germline lookup yields CDR1 PRHDT and CDR2 FYEKMQ (reference sequence). The trim removed 3 bases at V and 2 bases at J, leaving 8 bases unmatched. This CDR3 has 17 residues. The CDR3 nucleotides read TGTGCCAGCAGCTTTCGTAGCGCGGGAGGGCCCTACAATGAGCAGTTCTTC. This translates into CASSFRSAGGPYNEQFF.

The chain joins TRBV7-6 to TRBJ2-1; D unclear. Trimming removed 5 bases at V and 7 bases at J, with 12 bases between. Germline V lookup: CDR1 SGHVS, CDR2 FNYEAQ. This CDR3 has 13 amino acids. The CDR3 spells CASSPRERNEQFF. For the CDR3, the DNA is TGTGCCAGCAGCCCCCGAGAGAGGAATGAGCAGTTCTTC.

The V gene is TRBV7-2, the J gene TRBJ2-5; 7 positions match TRBD2. Germline V CDR1 and CDR2: SGHTA, FQGNSA. The CDR3 spans 12 residues. J was trimmed by 4 bases and V by 10 bases; bases with no gene match: 6. CDR3 in DNA: TGTGCCACTGGGGAGGGAGTAGAGACCCAGTACTTC. It specifies CATGEGVETQYF.

J is TRBJ1-2 and V is TRBV3-1 (or the pseudogene TRBV3-2), with D maybe TRBD1 (5 bases). Trimming took 6 bases from V and 2 from J, leaving 10 bases between them. Germline-derived CDR1 and CDR2 are LGHDT and YNNKEL (reference sequence). The CDR3 is 13 residues long. The CDR3 spells CASSRAGNYGYTF. The DNA for the CDR3 is TGTGCCAGCAGTCGGGCAGGGAACTATGGCTACACCTTC.

V and J are TRBV27 and TRBJ2-2, with 8 bases matching TRBD2. The junction had 14 bases not matched to a gene; V was cut back by 5 bases and J by 6 bases. Per the germline V gene, CDR1 is MNHEY and CDR2 is SMNVEV (reference sequence). This CDR3 has 17 amino acids. The CDR3, as DNA: TGTGCCAGCAGTCCAGCGGGAGAAGCGGTCCGTGCCGGGGAGCTGTTTTTT. It yields the protein CASSPAGEAVRAGELFF.

The V call is TRBV7-9, the J call TRBJ2-1; D is uncertain. V lost 5 bases and J lost 0, with 11 bases in between. Looked up from germline, CDR1 is SEHNR and CDR2 is FQNEAQ (reference sequence). The CDR3 contains 15 residues. CDR3 residues: CASSRVQSSYNEQFF. In DNA, the CDR3 is TGTGCCAGCAGCAGAGTTCAGAGCTCCTACAATGAGCAGTTCTTC.

V usage is TRBV29-1 and J usage is TRBJ1-4; D remains ambiguous. CDR1 and CDR2 (germline): SQVTM, ANQGSEA. The CDR3 contains 11 residues. Trimming pared 4 bases from V and 3 bases from J, leaving 3 bases between. The CDR3 reads CSVGANEKLFF. DNA for the CDR3: TGCAGCGTTGGGGCTAATGAAAAACTGTTTTTT.

This clone was seen a handful of times. The chain couples TRBV5-5 to TRBJ1-3, with D possibly matching TRBD1 (5 bases). This CDR3 has 15 amino acids. Germline V gene sequence: CDR1 SGHKS, CDR2 YYEKEE (reference sequence). The ends were cut back, 0 bases at V and 0 bases at J, with 7 bases in the middle. CDR3 sequence reads: CASSLEGVSGNTIYF. The CDR3, as DNA: TGTGCCAGCAGCTTGGAAGGGGTCTCTGGAAACACCATATATTTT.

This chain connects TRBV6-2 or TRBV6-3 to TRBJ1-5; 9 nucleotides align to TRBD1. The CDR3 is 19 amino acids. V shed 2 bases, J shed 2 bases, and the junction held 13 bases outside the gene matches. The V gene's germline CDR1 is MNHEY and CDR2 SVGEGT. The CDR3 protein is CASSYTRRQGESGNQPQHF. The CDR3 DNA sequence: TGTGCCAGCAGTTACACACGTCGACAGGGGGAATCGGGCAATCAGCCCCAGCATTTT.

J is TRBJ1-2 and V is TRBV28; tentatively, D is TRBD1 (5 bases). This CDR3 is 12 amino acids long. Germline loops: CDR1 MDHEN, CDR2 SYDVKM. V was trimmed by 6 bases and J by 8 bases, leaving 13 bases between them. Here the CDR3 DNA reads TGTGCCAGCAGCCGAGGACAAGGGGGCTACACCTTC. This gives the protein CASSRGQGGYTF.